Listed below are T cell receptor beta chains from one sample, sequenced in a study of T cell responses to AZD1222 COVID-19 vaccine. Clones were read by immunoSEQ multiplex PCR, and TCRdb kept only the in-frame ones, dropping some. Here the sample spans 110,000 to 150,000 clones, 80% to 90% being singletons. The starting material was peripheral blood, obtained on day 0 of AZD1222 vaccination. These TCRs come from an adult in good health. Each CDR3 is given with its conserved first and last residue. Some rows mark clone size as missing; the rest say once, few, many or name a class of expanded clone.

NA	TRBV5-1	CASSLAPTGASGNTIYF
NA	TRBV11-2	CASSSQVINSPLHF
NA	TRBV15	CATSRDLGGDRSHYGYTF
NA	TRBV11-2	CASSSDRGYGYTF
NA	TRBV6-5	CASSYGRQGNTEAFF
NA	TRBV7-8	CASSPIDEQFF
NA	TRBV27	CASSLRGNTEAFF
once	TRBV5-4	CASSPRGQGMNYGYTF
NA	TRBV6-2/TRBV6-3	CASSYRGYGYTF
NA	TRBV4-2	CASSQGPDREVDGYTF
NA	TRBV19	CASSWDAWGNQPQHF
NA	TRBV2	CASTGDRANPKVLNQPQHF
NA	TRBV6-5	CASRTTGLPPEKLFF
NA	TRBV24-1	CATSGLTGVGTGELFF
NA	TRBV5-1	CASSLGQGIIAGELFF
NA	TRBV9	CASSVGQAHNSPLHF
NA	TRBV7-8	CASSSWGGNQPQHF
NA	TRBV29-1	CSGDYNEQFF
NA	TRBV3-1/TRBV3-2	CASSPGTRSYEQYF
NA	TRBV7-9	CASERTGSYNEQFF
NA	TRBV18	CASSLSRDRDIWGYTF
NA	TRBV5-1	CASSLGSVGGAGEAFF
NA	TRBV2	CASSEFGEAFF
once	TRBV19	CASSTRGPGREQYF
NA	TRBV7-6	CASSRGTQGNTIYF
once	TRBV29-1	CSVVRDSGNTIYF
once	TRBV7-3	CASSLTPSRAGSTETQYF
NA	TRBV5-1	CASSQGNYGYTF
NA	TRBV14	CASSPGTGTDIQYF